This TCR beta chain comes out of a study of blood T cell repertoires in COVID-19. Turning to the study itself: Donors in the United States, Italy and Spain gave samples during acute or convalescent COVID-19. From T cells, B-cell-depleted T cells, or PBMCs came the material, which was cDNA or gDNA.

CDR3 length: 14 residues. Germline-derived CDR1 and CDR2 are SGHAT and FQNNGV. After removal of 0 bases from V and 6 bases from J, the junction contained 4 bases not matched to a gene. Clones were sequenced by immunoSEQ multiplex PCR, and TCRdb holds only the in-frame ones, with some missing. The sample contains about 220,000 clones, roughly four fifths of which appear only once. This clonotype was obtained from a woman aged 60-75 years who had recovered from COVID-19. Sequenced material: PBMCs or T cells enriched from blood (not recorded which). V is TRBV11-2 and J is TRBJ1-1, with TRBD1 matching 7 bases. CDR3: CASSLDPGQSEAFF. The CDR3, as DNA: TGTGCCAGCAGCTTAGATCCGGGACAGTCTGAAGCTTTCTTT. Full variable domain (outside the CDR3, taken from reference TRBV11-2 and TRBJ1-1): EAGVAQSPRYKIIEKRQSVAFWCNPISGHATLYWYQQILGQGPKLLIQFQNNGVVDDSQLPKDRFSAERLKGVDSTLKIQPAKLEDSAVYLCASSLDPGQSEAFFGQGTRLTVV.